This TCR beta chain was documented in a study of memory CD4+ T cells and cytomegalovirus serostatus. The study's findings and limits: A US-trained random forest predicted CMV serostatus with median AUC around 0.92.

This clone was seen once. Its antigen remains unidentified. The germline CDR1 and CDR2 sequences are SGDLS and YYNGEE. V was clipped by 4 bases and J by 5 bases, with 6 bases between them. The CDR3 has 11 residues. The sort gate was single viable CD3+CD4+CD8-CD45RO+ cells for memory CD4+ T cells. Serum IgG to CMV pp150, pp28, p38 and p52 defined serostatus. Method: immunoSEQ multiplex PCR; TCRdb's copy keeps in-frame clones and lacks some. The sample holds 45,000 to 55,000 clones, around 78% seen once. The sequenced sample was memory CD4+ T cells from blood. The chain has TRBV9 and TRBJ2-5, with D unclear. This clonotype was sampled from an adult in good health and CMV-seronegative. CDR3 sequence (DNA): TGTGCCAGCAGCAAAACGGAGACCCAGTACTTC. Its translation: CASSKTETQYF.